The rows below give T cell receptor beta chains drawn from one sample of a study of preoperative IRX-2 immunotherapy in early breast cancer. Clones were sequenced by immunoSEQ multiplex PCR, and TCRdb holds only the in-frame ones, with some missing. The sample shows roughly 30,000 clones, 70% to 85% of them seen only once. The sample was gathered from a patient treated with IRX-2 immunotherapy. These receptors were obtained from a human donor with breast cancer. CDR3s include the opening cysteine and the closing phenylalanine or tryptophan. The D gene is left open where the match is weak. Clone size is given for some rows only: seen once, a few or many times, or a class if the clone is expanded.

TRBV6-8,.,.,TRBJ1-2,CASNWGGDIDGYTF,TGTGCCAGCAACTGGGGGGGGGACATCGATGGCTACACCTTC
TRBV19,.,once,TRBJ1-4,CASRAYGSDEKLFF,TGTGCCAGTAGAGCCTACGGGAGCGATGAAAAACTGTTTTTT
TRBV7-1,.,.,TRBJ2-7,CASSPGGVGRPGEQYF,TGTGCCAGCAGCCCAGGAGGCGTGGGCCGACCGGGCGAGCAGTACTTC
TRBV5-1,TRBD1,.,TRBJ2-7,CASSLAERGRRQYF,TGCGCCAGCAGCTTGGCCGAAAGGGGGCGTAGGCAGTACTTC
TRBV18,.,.,TRBJ1-1,CASSPNTILMNTEAFF,TGTGCCAGCTCACCTAACACAATCCTCATGAACACTGAAGCTTTCTTT
TRBV6-8,TRBD2,.,TRBJ2-3,CASSGLAGELDTQYF,TGTGCCAGCAGCGGACTAGCGGGAGAGTTAGATACGCAGTATTTT
TRBV6-7,TRBD1,.,TRBJ1-5,CASSYGAGGGQPQHF,TGTGCCAGCAGTTACGGGGCAGGGGGGGGTCAGCCCCAGCATTTT
TRBV28,.,.,TRBJ2-1,CASSLGSGWTYNEQFF,TGTGCCAGCAGTTTAGGATCCGGATGGACCTACAATGAGCAGTTCTTC
TRBV6-8,.,.,TRBJ1-5,CASKWSGANQPQHF,TGTGCCAGCAAGTGGTCAGGGGCCAATCAGCCCCAGCATTTT
TRBV18,TRBD2,.,TRBJ2-5,CASSPPGSGAAETQYF,TGTGCCAGCTCACCCCCTGGGAGCGGGGCCGCAGAGACCCAGTACTTC
TRBV7-6,.,once,TRBJ1-5,CASSSGAGNNQPQHF,TGTGCCAGCAGCTCGGGGGCAGGGAATAATCAGCCCCAGCATTTT
TRBV28,TRBD1,.,TRBJ2-7,CASSKQGIRYEQYF,TGTGCCAGCAGTAAACAGGGGATTCGCTACGAGCAGTACTTC
TRBV6-8,.,.,TRBJ1-1,CASSDPGYRGAPVTEAFF,TGTGCCAGCAGTGACCCGGGCTATCGCGGGGCGCCGGTCACTGAAGCTTTCTTT
TRBV22-1,.,.,TRBJ2-5,CASTPRGWETQYF,TGTGCCAGCACCCCGCGGGGGTGGGAGACCCAGTACTTC
TRBV6-4,TRBD1,.,TRBJ2-5,CASSERGQGVFQETQYF,TGTGCCAGCAGTGAACGGGGACAGGGGGTCTTCCAAGAGACCCAGTACTTC
TRBV11-3,.,.,TRBJ2-3,CASRKDRTSTDTQYF,TGTGCCAGCAGGAAGGACAGAACTAGCACAGATACGCAGTATTTT
TRBV5-1,TRBD1,.,TRBJ1-4,CASSLTGVAEKLFF,TGCGCCAGCAGCTTAACAGGGGTAGCTGAAAAACTGTTTTTT
TRBV25-1,.,.,TRBJ1-4,CASHLGDGRELFF,TGTGCCAGCCACCTGGGGGACGGAAGGGAACTGTTTTTT
TRBV5-1,TRBD2,.,TRBJ2-4,CASSLESSGSWRNIQYF,TGCGCCAGCAGCTTGGAGTCTAGCGGGAGTTGGAGAAACATTCAGTACTTC
TRBV19,.,.,TRBJ2-1,CASSILGEGARQFF,TGTGCCAGTAGTATTTTGGGGGAGGGGGCGAGGCAGTTCTTC
TRBV6-8,TRBD1,.,TRBJ1-2,CASRRQGLNYGYTF,TGTGCCAGCAGGAGACAGGGGCTTAACTATGGCTACACCTTC